This T cell receptor (beta chain) derives from a study of blood T cell repertoires in COVID-19 (dated by TCRdb to the early 2020s). A note on the overall study: Samples from collaborators originated in the United States, Italy and Spain and spanned both the acute and convalescent phases of COVID-19. The prospective study material was composed of cDNA or gDNA derived from T cells, B-cell-depleted T cells, or PBMCs. Deeply sampled blood TCRbeta repertoires from subjects exposed to, actively infected with, or recovered from COVID-19 were included in the dataset. A freely available public database, intended as a resource for researchers studying the immune response to SARS-CoV-2, is where the repertoires were released. Samples came from the ongoing ImmuneRACE study (first 160 participants) plus 1,254 subjects from 6 global collaborators. Nearly every sample came with metadata listing a de-identified subject ID, COVID-19 status, age in years and sex. Where HLA class I and class II types were available, the types were taken from metadata supplied by the sample provider, not from assay-based typing.

One collaborating source in Seattle enrolled patients while the patients were actively infected and followed the patients over time throughout the course of disease. Whole blood was collected in K2EDTA tubes by collaborating institutions according to the institutions' own protocols. For TCRbeta analysis, collaborators shipped samples as frozen whole blood, isolated PBMCs, or DNA extracted from either of those sample types. About this clone: No antigen is known for it. Base qualities are not recorded, but no much larger clone differs from it by a single base.

The immunoSEQ Assay, a bias-controlled multiplex PCR, was used to amplify TCRbeta CDR3 regions from genomic DNA. The source study handled its data this way. The number of nucleated cells in each sample was estimated by amplification of reference gene primers within the assay. Sequence reads were collapsed and filtered to measure the absolute abundance of every unique TCRbeta CDR3 rearrangement. For each sample, productive Simpson clonality was calculated as the square root of Simpson's diversity index over productive rearrangements. What TCRdb holds here is the immuneACCESS table cut down to in-frame rearrangements. Part of the clones is not present; checked against another copy, under half of the missing clones reflect an unresolved V gene, and the others are unexplained. V and J calls and clone size are those listed in that table; D and trimming were worked out from the DNA. The table for this sample lists 430,000 or so clones; 85% to 90% of them were counted only once. The ten biggest clones cover 0.8% to 0.85% of the sample.

On the study overall, not on this receptor specifically: How much clinical and demographic metadata was included differed by source and by participant, and the metadata was provided uncurated.

After removal of 7 bases from V and 4 bases from J, the junction retains 10 bases not matched to a gene. Including cysteine and phenylalanine, the CDR3 has 15 amino acids. Of all the DNA, just the CDR3 is kept, 45 bases in frame from base 1. CDR1 and CDR2 are read off the germline V gene as SNHLY and FYNNEI. The sequence was collected from a man between 18 and 29 years old with COVID-19, enrolled during active disease. Specimen: peripheral blood. Recombination linked TRBV2 to TRBJ2-1, with 7 bases in between that match TRBD1. The CDR3 corresponds to CASNDRVNPYNEQFF. The nucleotide sequence reads TGTGCCAGCAATGACAGGGTAAATCCGTACAATGAGCAGTTCTTC.